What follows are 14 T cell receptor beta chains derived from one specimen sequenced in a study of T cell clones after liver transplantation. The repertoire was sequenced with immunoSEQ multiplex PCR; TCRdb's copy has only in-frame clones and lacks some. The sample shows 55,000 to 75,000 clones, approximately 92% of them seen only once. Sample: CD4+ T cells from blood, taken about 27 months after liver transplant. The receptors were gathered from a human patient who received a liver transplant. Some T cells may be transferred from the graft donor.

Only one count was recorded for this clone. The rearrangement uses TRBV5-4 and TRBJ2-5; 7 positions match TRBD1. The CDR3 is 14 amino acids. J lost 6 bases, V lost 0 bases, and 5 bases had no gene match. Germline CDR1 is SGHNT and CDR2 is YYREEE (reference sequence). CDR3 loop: CASSLGGQQQTQYF. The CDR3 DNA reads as TGTGCCAGCAGCTTGGGGGGACAGCAGCAGACCCAGTACTTC. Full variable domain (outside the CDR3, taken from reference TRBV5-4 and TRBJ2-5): ETGVTQSPTHLIKTRGQQVTLRCSSQSGHNTVSWYQQALGQGPQFIFQYYREEENGRGNFPPRFSGLQFPNYSSELNVNALELDDSALYLCASSLGGQQQTQYFGPGTRLLVL.

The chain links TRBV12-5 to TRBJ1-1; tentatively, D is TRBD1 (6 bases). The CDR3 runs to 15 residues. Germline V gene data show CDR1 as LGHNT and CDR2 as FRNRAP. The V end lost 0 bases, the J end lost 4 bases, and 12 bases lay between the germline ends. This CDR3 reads CASGLVRGLFTEAFF. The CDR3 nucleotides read TGTGCTAGTGGTTTGGTACGGGGGCTATTCACTGAAGCTTTCTTT.

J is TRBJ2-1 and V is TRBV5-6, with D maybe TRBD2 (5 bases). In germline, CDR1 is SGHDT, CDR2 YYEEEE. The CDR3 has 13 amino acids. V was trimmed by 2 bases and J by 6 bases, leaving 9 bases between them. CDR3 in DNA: TGTGCCAGCAGCTTTATGGCGGGCAATGAGCAGTTCTTC. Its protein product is CASSFMAGNEQFF.

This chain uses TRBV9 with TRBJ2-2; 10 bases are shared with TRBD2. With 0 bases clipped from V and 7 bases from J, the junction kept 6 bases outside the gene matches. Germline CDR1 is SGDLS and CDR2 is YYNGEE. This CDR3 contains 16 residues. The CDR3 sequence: CASSVGPSGSLGELFF. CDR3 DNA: TGTGCCAGCAGCGTAGGCCCTAGCGGGAGCCTCGGGGAGCTGTTTTTT.

CDR3 in amino acids: CASSSLAGGPGNEQFF. The CDR3 DNA sequence: TGCGCCAGCAGCTCACTAGCGGGAGGGCCGGGGAATGAGCAGTTCTTC. This rearrangement joins TRBV5-1 to TRBJ2-1; 13 positions match TRBD2. V lost 3 bases and J lost 7; bases outside the gene matches: 7. The CDR3 contains 16 residues. Germline V gene lookup returns CDR1 SGHRS and CDR2 YFSETQ.

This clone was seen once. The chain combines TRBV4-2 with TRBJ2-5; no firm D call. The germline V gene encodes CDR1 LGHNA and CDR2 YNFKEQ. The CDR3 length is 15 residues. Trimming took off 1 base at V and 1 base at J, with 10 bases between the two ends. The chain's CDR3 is CASSQALSGQETQYF. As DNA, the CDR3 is TGTGCCAGCAGCCAAGCTTTATCGGGCCAAGAGACCCAGTACTTC.

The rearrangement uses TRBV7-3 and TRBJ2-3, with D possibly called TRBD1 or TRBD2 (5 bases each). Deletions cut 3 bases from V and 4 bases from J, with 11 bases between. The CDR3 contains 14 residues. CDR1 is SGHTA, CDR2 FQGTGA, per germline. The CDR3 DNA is TGTGCCAGCAGCTTGGGGGAGAGGGCAGATACGCAGTATTTT. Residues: CASSLGERADTQYF.

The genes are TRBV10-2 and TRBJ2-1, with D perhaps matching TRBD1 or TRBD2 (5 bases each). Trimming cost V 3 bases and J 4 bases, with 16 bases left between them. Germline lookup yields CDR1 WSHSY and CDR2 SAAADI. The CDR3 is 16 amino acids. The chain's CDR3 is CASSESGRANYNEQFF. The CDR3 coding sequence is TGCGCCAGCAGTGAATCAGGGCGGGCGAATTACAATGAGCAGTTCTTC.

The CDR3 protein is CASRAANTGELFF. Here the CDR3 DNA reads TGTGCCAGCAGGGCCGCGAACACCGGGGAGCTGTTTTTT. V usage is TRBV5-4 and J usage is TRBJ2-2; D uncertain. Germline V gives CDR1 SGHNT, CDR2 YYREEE (reference sequence). The CDR3 runs 13 residues. V lost 5 bases and J 0 bases, leaving 5 bases between the germline ends.

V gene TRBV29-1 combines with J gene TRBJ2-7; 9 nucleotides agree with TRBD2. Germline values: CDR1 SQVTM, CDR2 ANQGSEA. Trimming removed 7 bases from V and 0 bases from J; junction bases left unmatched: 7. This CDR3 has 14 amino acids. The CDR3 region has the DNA TGCAGCGCCGCGGGTAGCGGGAGCTCCTACGAGCAGTACTTC. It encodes CSAAGSGSSYEQYF.

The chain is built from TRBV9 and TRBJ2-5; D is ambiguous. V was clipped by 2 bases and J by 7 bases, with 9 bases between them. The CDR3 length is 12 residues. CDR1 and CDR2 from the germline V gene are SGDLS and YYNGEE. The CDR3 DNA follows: TGTGCCAGCAGCGTGGACCGAGGGACCCAGTACTTC. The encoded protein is CASSVDRGTQYF.

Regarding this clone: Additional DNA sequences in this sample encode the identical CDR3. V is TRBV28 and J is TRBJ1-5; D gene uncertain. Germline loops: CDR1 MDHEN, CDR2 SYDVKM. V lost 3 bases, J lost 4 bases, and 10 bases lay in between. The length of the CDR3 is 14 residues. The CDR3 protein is CASSLRRLNQPQHF. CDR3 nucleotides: TGTGCCAGCAGTTTGAGACGGTTAAATCAGCCCCAGCATTTT.

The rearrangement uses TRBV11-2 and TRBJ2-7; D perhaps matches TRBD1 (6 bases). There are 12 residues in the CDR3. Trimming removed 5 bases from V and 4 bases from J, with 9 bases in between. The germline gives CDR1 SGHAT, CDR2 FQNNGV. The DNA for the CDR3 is TGTGCCAGCAGCCTACAGGGTTACGAGCAGTACTTC. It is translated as CASSLQGYEQYF.

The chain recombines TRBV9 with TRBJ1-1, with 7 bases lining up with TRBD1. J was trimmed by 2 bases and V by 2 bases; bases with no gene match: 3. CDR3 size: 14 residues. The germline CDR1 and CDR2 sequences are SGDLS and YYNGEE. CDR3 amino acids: CASSVDRANTEAFF. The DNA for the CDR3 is TGTGCCAGCAGCGTTGACAGGGCAAACACTGAAGCTTTCTTT.